This T cell receptor beta chain is from a study of T cells in Graves' hyperthyroidism and ophthalmopathy. Study-wide findings and caveats: Most thyroid clonotypes expanded above 0.001 appeared in blood too.

Clinical Activity Scores of at least 3, NOSPECS grades of at least 4 and durations under 3 months characterized ophthalmopathy patients. This clonotype was recorded at least ten times. Its antigen is unidentified. The CDR3 contains 13 residues. V lost 2 bases and J lost 12, with 15 bases in between. Germline assignment: CDR1 SGHRS and CDR2 YFSETQ. Researchers took RNA transcripts and amplified the TCR beta CDR3 regions from them. With the HTBI primer set, the TCR CDR3 went through a first round of RT-PCR. Using its own MiXCR run on the multiplex PCR reads, TCRdb lists one record per CDR3 protein. The sample has fewer than 450,000 distinct CDR3 sequences; roughly 15% are singletons.

This sequence originates from a woman aged 60-75 years with Graves' ophthalmopathy. V is TRBV5-1 and J is TRBJ2-1; possibly TRBD1 or TRBD2 for D (7 bases each). Sequenced: blood. The CDR3 region is CASSLNSRGGQFF. The CDR3 DNA reads as TGCGCCAGCAGCTTAAACTCCAGGGGGGGGCAGTTCTTC.